The next 15 T cell receptor beta chains were all read from a single sample in a study of cytomegalovirus exposure and HLA in healthy donors. This PCR relied on a set of 60 Vbeta primers and 13 Jbeta primers. Sequenced by immunoSEQ multiplex PCR; TCRdb stores in-frame clones only, minus some. The table includes approximately 140,000 clones, 79% detected once. Sequencing was performed on PBMCs. The receptors shown here come from a human donor in good health.

The rearrangement links TRBV11-2 to TRBJ2-3, with 8 positions matching TRBD2. V shed 7 bases and J 4 bases; nucleotides not matched to a gene: 10. This CDR3 contains 15 residues. Germline V gene sequence: CDR1 SGHAT, CDR2 FQNNGV. The CDR3 region is CASTPGTRWPDTQYF. The CDR3 DNA reads as TGTGCCAGCACCCCAGGGACTAGATGGCCAGATACGCAGTATTTT.

Points on this clone: Germline is not matched at one junction end, which may reflect a read error. The chain has TRBV5-4 and TRBJ1-2; 8 positions agree with TRBD1. Germline V gene sequence: CDR1 SGHNT, CDR2 YYREEE (reference sequence). This CDR3 has 13 residues. CDR3 coding DNA: TGTGCCAGCAGGTTGACAGGGGAACTTGGCTACCCCTTC. It translates to CASRLTGELGYPF.

This clone was picked up a small number of times. The rearrangement joins TRBV30 to TRBJ1-1, with 9 bases identical to TRBD1. This CDR3 is 12 amino acids long. The germline gives CDR1 GTSNPN, CDR2 SVGIG (reference sequence). The CDR3 region has the DNA TGTGCTCGGGACAGGGACAACACTGAAGCTTTCTTT. It is translated as CARDRDNTEAFF.

The chain is built from TRBV5-1 and TRBJ2-7; possible D gene TRBD2, 5 bases. The V end lost 4 bases, the J end lost 7 bases, and 15 bases lay between the germline ends. This CDR3 contains 13 residues. Germline V lookup: CDR1 SGHRS, CDR2 YFSETQ. CDR3 in DNA: TGCGCCAGCAGCCAAGGACCCACGGGGGAGCAGTACTTC. Translated: CASSQGPTGEQYF.

V usage is TRBV28 and J usage is TRBJ2-7; the D gene is possibly TRBD2 (5 bases). Germline V gives CDR1 MDHEN, CDR2 SYDVKM. Deletions cut 2 bases from V and 9 bases from J, with 23 bases between. CDR3 size: 16 residues. CDR3 bases: TGTGCCAGCAGTTTACTGGGTGCGGGTCTACGATCCGGGCAGTACTTC. Protein: CASSLLGAGLRSGQYF.

CDR3 sequence (DNA): TGTGCCAGCAGCTTCATAGCGGGGAACAATGAGCAGTTCTTC. Its translation: CASSFIAGNNEQFF. The gene calls are TRBV7-2 and TRBJ2-1; 8 bases agree with TRBD2. V lost 3 bases to trimming and J lost 5 bases; unmatched junction nucleotides: 3. This CDR3 comprises 14 residues. The germline V gene encodes CDR1 SGHTA and CDR2 FQGNSA.

This rearrangement joins TRBV4-1 to TRBJ2-3, with D perhaps TRBD2 (5 bases). V lost 5 bases to trimming and J lost 6 bases, with 15 bases between them. Germline CDR1 and CDR2: MGHRA and YSYEKL. This CDR3 has 14 amino acids. The CDR3 sequence: CASSDDLEVDTQYF. The CDR3 DNA sequence: TGCGCCAGCAGCGACGACTTGGAGGTGGATACGCAGTATTTT.

The chain links TRBV19 to TRBJ1-5; TRBD1 agrees at 10 bases. CDR1 LNHDA and CDR2 SQIVND come from the germline V gene (reference sequence). Trimming cost V 4 bases and J 5 bases; bases outside gene matches: 5. The CDR3 consists of 15 residues. This chain's CDR3 is CASSRTGGNDQPQHF. CDR3 DNA sequence: TGTGCCAGTAGTAGGACAGGGGGAAATGATCAGCCCCAGCATTTT.

The gene calls are TRBV27 and TRBJ2-7, with 16 bases identical to TRBD2. Germline loops: CDR1 MNHEY, CDR2 SMNVEV (reference sequence). The trim removed 5 bases at V and 6 bases at J, leaving 4 bases unmatched. The CDR3 contains 15 residues. The CDR3 loop is CASSPGTSGRAEQYF. DNA for the CDR3: TGTGCCAGCAGTCCAGGGACTAGCGGGAGGGCCGAGCAGTACTTC.

This clone came up a few times. V gene TRBV7-2 combines with J gene TRBJ2-1, with D tentatively TRBD1 (6 bases). V was clipped by 5 bases and J by 2 bases, with 13 bases between them. There are 15 residues in the CDR3. Germline CDR1 and CDR2: SGHTA and FQGNSA. The CDR3 reads CASSPPRTAYNEQFF. The CDR3 DNA reads TGTGCCAGCAGCCCCCCCCGGACAGCCTACAATGAGCAGTTCTTC.

V usage is TRBV6-5 and J usage is TRBJ1-6; D gene ambiguous. V shed 0 bases and J shed 10 bases, with 7 bases lying between them. The germline gives CDR1 MNHEY, CDR2 SVGAGI. CDR3 length: 13 amino acids. CDR3 sequence: CASSYSHQSPLHF. CDR3 DNA: TGTGCCAGCAGTTACTCACACCAATCACCCCTCCACTTT.

The chain combines TRBV2 with TRBJ1-4; 7 bases are a match to TRBD1. The CDR3 is 13 amino acids. Germline CDR1 SNHLY, CDR2 FYNNEI. J lost 12 bases, V lost 8 bases, and 12 bases had no gene match. CDR3 amino acids: CASPKQTQGELFF. The DNA of the CDR3 is TGTGCCAGCCCGAAACAGACGCAGGGGGAACTGTTTTTT. Looking up the rest from reference TRBV2 and TRBJ1-4 gives the full variable domain: EPEVTQTPSHQVTQMGQEVILRCVPISNHLYFYWYRQILGQKVEFLVSFYNNEISEKSEIFDDQFSVERPDGSNFTLKIRSTKLEDSAMYFCASPKQTQGELFFGSGTQLSVL.

This clone showed up just a few times. The chain links TRBV6-4 to TRBJ2-3; 10 bases match TRBD2. There are 15 residues in the CDR3. Germline assignment: CDR1 MRHNA and CDR2 SNTAGT. Unmatched junction bases numbered 1, after V lost 0 bases and J lost 4 bases. CDR3 sequence reads: CASSDSTSGPDTQYF. The CDR3 DNA sequence: TGTGCCAGCAGTGACTCGACTAGCGGGCCAGATACGCAGTATTTT.

V is TRBV5-1 and J is TRBJ2-6; D is possibly TRBD1 (5 bases). There are 16 residues in the CDR3. Germline CDR1 reads SGHRS; CDR2 reads YFSETQ. The V and J ends lost 4 bases and 0 bases respectively, with 11 bases between them. CDR3 coding DNA: TGCGCCAGCAGCCCAGGGCGTTCCTCTGGGGCCAACGTCCTGACTTTC. Its protein is CASSPGRSSGANVLTF.

V usage is TRBV9 and J usage is TRBJ1-1, with 7 bases lining up with TRBD1. V dropped 0 bases and J dropped 4; count of bases not matched to a gene: 6. The CDR3 runs to 15 residues. Germline CDR1 SGDLS, CDR2 YYNGEE. The CDR3 region is CASSVAGGYGTEAFF. CDR3 coding DNA: TGTGCCAGCAGCGTAGCAGGGGGTTACGGCACTGAAGCTTTCTTT.